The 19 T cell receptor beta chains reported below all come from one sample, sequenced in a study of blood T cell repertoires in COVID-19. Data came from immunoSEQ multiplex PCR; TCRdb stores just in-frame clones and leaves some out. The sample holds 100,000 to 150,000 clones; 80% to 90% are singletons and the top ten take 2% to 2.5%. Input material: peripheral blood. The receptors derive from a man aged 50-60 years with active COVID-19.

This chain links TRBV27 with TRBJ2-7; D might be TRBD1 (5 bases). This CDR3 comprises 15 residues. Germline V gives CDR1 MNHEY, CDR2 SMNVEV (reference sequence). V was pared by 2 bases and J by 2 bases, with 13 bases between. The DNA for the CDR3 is TGTGCCAGCAGTTTAACGACAGTCCGGACCTACGAGCAGTACTTC. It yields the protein CASSLTTVRTYEQYF.

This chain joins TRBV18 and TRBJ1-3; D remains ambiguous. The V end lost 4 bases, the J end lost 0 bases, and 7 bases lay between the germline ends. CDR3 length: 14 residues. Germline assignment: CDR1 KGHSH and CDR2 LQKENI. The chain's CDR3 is CASSRGTSGNTIYF. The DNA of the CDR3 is TGTGCCAGCTCACGAGGTACCTCTGGAAACACCATATATTTT.

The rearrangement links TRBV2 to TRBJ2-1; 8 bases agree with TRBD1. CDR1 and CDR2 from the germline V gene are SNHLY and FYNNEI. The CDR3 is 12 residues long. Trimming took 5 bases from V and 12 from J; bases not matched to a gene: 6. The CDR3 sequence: CASSNRGVGQFF. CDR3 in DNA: TGTGCCAGCAGTAACAGGGGGGTGGGGCAGTTCTTC.

The CDR3, as DNA: TGTGCCAGCAGTTTAATCGGCGCGGGTCGGTATGGCTACACCTTC. As protein: CASSLIGAGRYGYTF. The chain carries TRBV27 and TRBJ1-2; no reliable D call. V dropped 2 bases and J dropped 5 bases, with 15 bases sitting between them. CDR3 length equals 15 residues. CDR1 is MNHEY and CDR2 is SMNVEV in the germline V gene (reference sequence).

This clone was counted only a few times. In nucleotides, the CDR3 is TGTGCCAGCAGTCCCTTAGGGGGGGCTATCGGGGAGCTGTTTTTT. Its protein is CASSPLGGAIGELFF. V usage is TRBV3-1 (or the pseudogene TRBV3-2) and J usage is TRBJ2-2; tentatively, D is TRBD2 (7 bases). Germline lookup yields CDR1 LGHDT and CDR2 YNNKEL (reference sequence). The V and J ends lost 6 bases and 7 bases respectively, with 18 bases between them. The CDR3 length is 15 residues.

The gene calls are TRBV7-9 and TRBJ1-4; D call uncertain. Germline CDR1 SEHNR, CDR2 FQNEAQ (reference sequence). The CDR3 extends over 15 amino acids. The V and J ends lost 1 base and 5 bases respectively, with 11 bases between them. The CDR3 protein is CASSLGGSKNEKLFF. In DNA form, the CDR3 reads TGTGCCAGCAGCTTAGGCGGCAGCAAGAATGAAAAACTGTTTTTT.

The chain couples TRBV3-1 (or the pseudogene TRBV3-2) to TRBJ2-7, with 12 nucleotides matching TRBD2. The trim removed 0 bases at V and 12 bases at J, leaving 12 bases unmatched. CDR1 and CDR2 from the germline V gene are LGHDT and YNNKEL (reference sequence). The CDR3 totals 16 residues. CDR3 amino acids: CASSQDHSASGGERYF. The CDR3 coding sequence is TGTGCCAGCAGCCAAGATCATTCGGCTAGCGGGGGGGAGAGGTACTTC.

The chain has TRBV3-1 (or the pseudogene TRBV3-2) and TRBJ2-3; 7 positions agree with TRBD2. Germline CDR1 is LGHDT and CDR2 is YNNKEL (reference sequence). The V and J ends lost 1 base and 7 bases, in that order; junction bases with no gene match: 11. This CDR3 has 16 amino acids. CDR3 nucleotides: TGTGCCAGCAGCCAAGTGAAGCGGGGCCATCGGAATACGCAGTATTTT. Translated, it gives CASSQVKRGHRNTQYF.

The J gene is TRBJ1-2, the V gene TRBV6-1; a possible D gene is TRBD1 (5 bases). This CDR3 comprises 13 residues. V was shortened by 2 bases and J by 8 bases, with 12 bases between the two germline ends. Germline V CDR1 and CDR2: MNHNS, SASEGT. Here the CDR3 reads CASSELRGGGYTF. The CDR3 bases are TGTGCCAGCAGTGAATTAAGGGGAGGAGGCTACACCTTC.

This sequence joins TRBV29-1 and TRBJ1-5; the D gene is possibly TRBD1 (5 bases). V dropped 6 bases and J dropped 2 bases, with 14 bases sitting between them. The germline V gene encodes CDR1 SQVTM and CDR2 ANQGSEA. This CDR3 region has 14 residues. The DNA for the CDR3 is TGCAGCGTCATGACCGCGACAGGCAATCAGCCCCAGCATTTT. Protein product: CSVMTATGNQPQHF.

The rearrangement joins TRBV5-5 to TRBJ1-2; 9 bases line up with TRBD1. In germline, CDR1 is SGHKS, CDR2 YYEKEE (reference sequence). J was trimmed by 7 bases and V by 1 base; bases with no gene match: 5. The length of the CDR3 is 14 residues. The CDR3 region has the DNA TGTGCCAGCAGCTTGTGGGACAGGGTGTCTGGCTACACCTTC. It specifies CASSLWDRVSGYTF.

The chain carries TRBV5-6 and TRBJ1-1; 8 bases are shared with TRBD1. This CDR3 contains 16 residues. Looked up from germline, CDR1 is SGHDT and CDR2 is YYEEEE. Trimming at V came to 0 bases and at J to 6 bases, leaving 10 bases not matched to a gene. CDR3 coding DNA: TGTGCCAGCAGCTTGGAGGCAGGGGGCTTTACGTCTGAAGCTTTCTTT. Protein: CASSLEAGGFTSEAFF.

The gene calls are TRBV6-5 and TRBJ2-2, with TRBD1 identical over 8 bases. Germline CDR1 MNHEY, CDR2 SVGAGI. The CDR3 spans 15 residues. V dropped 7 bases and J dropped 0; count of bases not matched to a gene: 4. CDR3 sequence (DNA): TGTGCCAGCACCCAGGACAGGGCGAACACCGGGGAGCTGTTTTTT. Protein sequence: CASTQDRANTGELFF.

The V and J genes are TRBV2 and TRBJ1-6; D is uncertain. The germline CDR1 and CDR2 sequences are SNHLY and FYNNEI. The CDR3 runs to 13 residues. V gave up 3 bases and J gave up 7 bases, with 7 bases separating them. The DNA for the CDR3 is TGTGCCAGCAGTGACCCCTCGAATTCACCCCTCCACTTT. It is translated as CASSDPSNSPLHF.

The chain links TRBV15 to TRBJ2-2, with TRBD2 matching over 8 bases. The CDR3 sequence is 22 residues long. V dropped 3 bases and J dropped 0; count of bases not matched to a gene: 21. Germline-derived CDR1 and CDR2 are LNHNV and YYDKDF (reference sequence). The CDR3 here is CATSSHGGWTGGIIANTGELFF. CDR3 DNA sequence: TGTGCCACCAGCAGCCATGGAGGGTGGACGGGGGGGATAATCGCGAACACCGGGGAGCTGTTTTTT.

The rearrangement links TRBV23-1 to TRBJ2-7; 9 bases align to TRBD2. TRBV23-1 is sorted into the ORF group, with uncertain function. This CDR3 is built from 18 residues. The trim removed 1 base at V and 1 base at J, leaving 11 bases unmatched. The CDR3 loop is CASSQWFLSGGLSYEQYF. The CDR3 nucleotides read TGCGCCAGCAGTCAATGGTTCCTAAGCGGGGGGCTATCCTACGAGCAGTACTTC.

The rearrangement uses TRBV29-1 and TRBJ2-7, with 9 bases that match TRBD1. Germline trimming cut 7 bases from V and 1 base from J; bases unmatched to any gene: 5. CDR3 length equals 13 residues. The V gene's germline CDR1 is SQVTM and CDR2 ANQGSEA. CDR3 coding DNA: TGCAGCGCGGGACAGGGAACGTCCTACGAGCAGTACTTC. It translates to CSAGQGTSYEQYF.

For the CDR3, the DNA is TGTGCCAGCAGCTTAGATCGACCCTCGGGGAGCTCCTATAATTCACCCCTCCACTTT. Translating it yields CASSLDRPSGSSYNSPLHF. The chain links TRBV11-3 to TRBJ1-6; no definite D call. V was pared by 0 bases and J by 0 bases, with 15 bases between. The germline CDR1 and CDR2 sequences are SGHNT and YENEEA. The CDR3 loop spans 19 amino acids.

Here the CDR3 reads CASSRGTGPEANYGYTF. The CDR3 DNA sequence: TGTGCCAGCAGCCGCGGGACAGGACCTGAAGCTAACTATGGCTACACCTTC. The rearrangement uses TRBV7-2 and TRBJ1-2, with 8 bases fitting TRBD1. With V trimmed by 5 bases and J by 0 bases, 11 bases remained unmatched. Germline V lookup: CDR1 SGHTA, CDR2 FQGNSA. The CDR3 extends over 17 amino acids.